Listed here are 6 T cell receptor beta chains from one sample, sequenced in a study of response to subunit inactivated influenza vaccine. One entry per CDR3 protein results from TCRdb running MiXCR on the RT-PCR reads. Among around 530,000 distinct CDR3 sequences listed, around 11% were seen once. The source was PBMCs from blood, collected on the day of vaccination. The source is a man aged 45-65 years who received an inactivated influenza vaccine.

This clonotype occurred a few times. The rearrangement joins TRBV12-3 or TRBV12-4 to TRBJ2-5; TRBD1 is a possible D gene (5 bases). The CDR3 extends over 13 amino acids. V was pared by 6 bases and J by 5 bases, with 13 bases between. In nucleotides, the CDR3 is TGTGCCAGCAGGCCCAGGGTCTTCGAGACCCAGTACTTC. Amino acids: CASRPRVFETQYF.

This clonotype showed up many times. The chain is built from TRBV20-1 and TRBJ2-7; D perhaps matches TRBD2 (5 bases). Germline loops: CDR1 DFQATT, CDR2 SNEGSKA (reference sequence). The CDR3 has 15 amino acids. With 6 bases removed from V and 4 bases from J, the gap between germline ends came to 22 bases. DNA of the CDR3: TGCAGTGCCCCATTTGTTTGGGCTTCGGGATACGAGCAGTACTTC. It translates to CSAPFVWASGYEQYF.

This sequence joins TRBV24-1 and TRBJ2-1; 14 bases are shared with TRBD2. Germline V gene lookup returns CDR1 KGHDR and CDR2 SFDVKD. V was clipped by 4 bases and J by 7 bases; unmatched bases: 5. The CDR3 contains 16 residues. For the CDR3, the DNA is TGTGCCACCAGTGACCCGACTAGCGGGAGGGATAATGAGCAGTTCTTC. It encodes CATSDPTSGRDNEQFF.

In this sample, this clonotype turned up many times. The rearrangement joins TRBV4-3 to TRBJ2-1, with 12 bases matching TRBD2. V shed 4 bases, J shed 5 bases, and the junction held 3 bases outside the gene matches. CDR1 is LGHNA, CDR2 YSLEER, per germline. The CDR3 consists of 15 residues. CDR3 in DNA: TGCGCCAGCAGCCCTAGCGGGAGGGAGGACAATGAGCAGTTCTTC. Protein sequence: CASSPSGREDNEQFF.

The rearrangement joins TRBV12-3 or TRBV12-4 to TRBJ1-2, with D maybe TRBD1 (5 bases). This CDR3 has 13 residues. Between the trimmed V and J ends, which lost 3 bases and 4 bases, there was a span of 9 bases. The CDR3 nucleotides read TGTGCCAGCAGTTTCTTAAGGGGCTATGGCTACACCTTC. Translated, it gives CASSFLRGYGYTF.

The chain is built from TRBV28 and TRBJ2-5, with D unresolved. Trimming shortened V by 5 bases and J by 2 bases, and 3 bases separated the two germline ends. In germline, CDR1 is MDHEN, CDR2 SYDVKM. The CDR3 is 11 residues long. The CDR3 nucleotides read TGTGCCAGCAGTGGACAAGAGACCCAGTACTTC. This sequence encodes CASSGQETQYF.